The TCR beta chain described here comes from a study of blood T cell repertoires in COVID-19. Across the study: The cDNA or gDNA used as material had been derived from T cells, B-cell-depleted T cells, or PBMCs.

In the authors' methods: Reference gene primers were amplified, and this amplification served to estimate nucleated cell counts. Sequencing used immunoSEQ multiplex PCR; TCRdb keeps in-frame clones, though not all of them. V, J and clone size reflect that table, while D and trimming were determined from the DNA. The table lists about 15,000 clones, 80% to 85% of them singletons. The TCR originated in an elderly man with active or convalescent COVID-19. The sequenced sample was peripheral blood.

The CDR3 protein is CASSEPGDSADTQYF. CDR3 DNA: TGTGCCAGCAGTGAACCAGGGGATAGCGCAGATACGCAGTATTTT. V is TRBV2 and J is TRBJ2-3, with D tentatively TRBD1 (6 bases). This CDR3 is 15 amino acids long. The germline V and J ends were trimmed by 2 bases and 4 bases, with 13 bases remaining between them. Germline lookup yields CDR1 SNHLY and CDR2 FYNNEI. Drawing the rest from reference TRBV2 and TRBJ2-3, the complete variable domain is EPEVTQTPSHQVTQMGQEVILRCVPISNHLYFYWYRQILGQKVEFLVSFYNNEISEKSEIFDDQFSVERPDGSNFTLKIRSTKLEDSAMYFCASSEPGDSADTQYFGPGTRLTVL.